This TCR beta chain was recovered during a study of blood T cell repertoires in COVID-19 (dated by TCRdb to the early 2020s). As for the study more broadly: Samples from collaborators originated in the United States, Italy and Spain and spanned both the acute and convalescent phases of COVID-19. The repertoires were released in a freely available public database intended as a resource for research on the immune response to SARS-CoV-2. The sample metadata nearly always contained a de-identified subject ID, COVID-19 status, age in years and sex. The samples were drawn from the first 160 participants of the ongoing ImmuneRACE study and from about 1,200 subjects provided by 6 global collaborators. HLA class I and class II types, where available, came from metadata supplied by the sample provider rather than from assay-based typing. Subjects who had been exposed to COVID-19, were actively infected with it, or had recovered from it provided the deeply sampled blood TCRbeta repertoires that made up the dataset. The prospective study material was composed of cDNA or gDNA derived from T cells, B-cell-depleted T cells, or PBMCs.

At one collaborating source in Seattle, patients were enrolled during active infection and were followed longitudinally through the course of disease. The collaborating institutions used their own protocols to collect whole blood in K2EDTA tubes. Collaborator samples were shipped for TCRbeta analysis as frozen whole blood, isolated PBMCs, or DNA extracted from either sample type. In regard to this clone: Its antigen remains unidentified. No base qualities exist here, and no much larger clone lies one base off it.

TCRbeta CDR3 regions were amplified from genomic DNA using the immunoSEQ Assay, a bias-controlled multiplex PCR. In the original analysis: The number of nucleated cells in each sample was estimated from the amplification of reference gene primers within the assay. Sequence reads were collapsed and filtered to measure the absolute abundance of every unique TCRbeta CDR3 rearrangement. For each sample, productive Simpson clonality was calculated as the square root of Simpson's diversity index over productive rearrangements. Sourced from immuneACCESS, this table was stored by TCRdb with only in-frame sequences that have V and J called. A share of the clones is absent; for the studies checked, an unresolved V gene accounts for under half, and the remainder has no known explanation. V and J calls and clone size are those listed in that table; D and trimming were worked out from the DNA. The sample has over 100,000 clones on record, roughly nine tenths of them singletons. The leading ten clones occupy over 10% of the sample.

Beyond this particular receptor, the publication reports: Clinical and demographic metadata were provided uncurated, with the amount varying by source and participant.

Sequencing was carried out using peripheral blood. The receptor was derived from a woman in her 70s with COVID-19, enrolled during active disease.

The CDR3 region: CASRQEGRPNEKLFF. The nucleotides read TGTGCCAGCAGACAGGAGGGACGACCTAATGAAAAACTGTTTTTT. The chain was built from TRBV2 and TRBJ1-4; the D region possibly corresponds to TRBD1 (5 bases align). V loses 6 bases, J loses 3 bases, and the germline ends lie 14 bases apart. Sequences SNHLY (CDR1) and FYNNEI (CDR2) are obtained from the germline V gene. The cysteine opens and the phenylalanine closes a CDR3 of 15 amino acids. The read is trimmed to its CDR3 DNA, 45 bases read in frame from base 1. Full variable domain (CDR3 extended with the reference TRBV2 and TRBJ1-4 proteins): EPEVTQTPSHQVTQMGQEVILRCVPISNHLYFYWYRQILGQKVEFLVSFYNNEISEKSEIFDDQFSVERPDGSNFTLKIRSTKLEDSAMYFCASRQEGRPNEKLFFGSGTQLSVL.